The 2 T cell receptor beta chains below all came from one sample that was sequenced in a study of T cell repertoires in aging, cancer and after chemotherapy (dated by TCRdb to about 2019). The listed sequencing device is Illumina MiSeq. Using a mixed TRB-A/B primer pool, multiplex touch-down PCR amplified rearranged TRB sequences covering the V, D and J segments. TCRdb reran the public reads through fastp at Q25 and MiXCR, keeping productive beta chains. Identical CDR3 proteins give one entry, which carries the most common genes and DNA. The sample table shows thousands of distinct CDR3 sequences, and 21% are seen once. Around 3.5% of the sample is held by the ten biggest clonotypes. Genomic DNA extracted from peripheral blood, rather than sorted cells or RNA, was used as the source for amplification of TCR beta rearrangements. The source material was blood. These receptors all come from a human donor in good health. The donor label of this sample is uncertain.

A note on this clonotype: This clone may be a read error of a much larger clone one base away. The chain employs TRBV30 and TRBJ2-7; D could derive from TRBD1 or TRBD2 (6 bases each). Looked up from germline, CDR1 is GTSNPN and CDR2 is SVGIG (reference sequence). The CDR3 covers 11 residues. The CDR3 DNA is TGTGCCTGCACGGGGGCCTACGAGAAGTACTTC. This encodes CACTGAYEKYF.

The V and J genes are TRBV6-5 and TRBJ1-5; 10 positions agree with TRBD1. The V and J ends lost 5 bases and 1 base, in that order; junction bases with no gene match: 2. CDR1 is MNHEY, CDR2 SVGAGI, per germline. The CDR3 length is 15 residues. The CDR3 sequence: CASSDRGLSNQPQHF. In DNA, the CDR3 is TGTGCCAGCAGTGACAGGGGGCTGAGCAATCAGCCCCAGCATTTT.